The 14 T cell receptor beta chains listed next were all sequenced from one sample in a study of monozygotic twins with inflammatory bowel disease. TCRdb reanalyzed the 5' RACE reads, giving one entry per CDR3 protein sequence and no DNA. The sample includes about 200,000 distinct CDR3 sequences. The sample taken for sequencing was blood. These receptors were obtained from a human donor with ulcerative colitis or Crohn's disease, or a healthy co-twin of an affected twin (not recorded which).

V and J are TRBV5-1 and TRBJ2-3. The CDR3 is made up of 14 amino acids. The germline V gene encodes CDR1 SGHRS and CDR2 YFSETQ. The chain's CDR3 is CASGPLASTDTQYF.

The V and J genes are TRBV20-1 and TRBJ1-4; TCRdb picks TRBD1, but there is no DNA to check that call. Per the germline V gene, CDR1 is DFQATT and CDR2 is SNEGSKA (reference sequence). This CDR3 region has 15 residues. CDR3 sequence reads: CSARDSQGFNEKLFF.

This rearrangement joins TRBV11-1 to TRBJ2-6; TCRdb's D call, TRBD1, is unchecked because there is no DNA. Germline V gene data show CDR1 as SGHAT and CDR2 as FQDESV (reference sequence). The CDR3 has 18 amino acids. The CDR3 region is CASSLGTGYSSGANVLTF.

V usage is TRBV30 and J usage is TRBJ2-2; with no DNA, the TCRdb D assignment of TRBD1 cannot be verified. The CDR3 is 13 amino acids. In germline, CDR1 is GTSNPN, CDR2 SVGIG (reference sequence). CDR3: CAWQGADTGELFF.

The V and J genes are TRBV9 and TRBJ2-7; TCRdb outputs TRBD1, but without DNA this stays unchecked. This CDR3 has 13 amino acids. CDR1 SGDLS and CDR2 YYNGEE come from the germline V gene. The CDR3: CASIRTGRFEQYF. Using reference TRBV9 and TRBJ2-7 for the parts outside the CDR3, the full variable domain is DSGVTQTPKHLITATGQRVTLRCSPRSGDLSVYWYQQSLDQGLQFLIQYYNGEERAKGNILERFSAQQFPDLHSELNLSSLELGDSALYFCASIRTGRFEQYFGPGTRLTVT.

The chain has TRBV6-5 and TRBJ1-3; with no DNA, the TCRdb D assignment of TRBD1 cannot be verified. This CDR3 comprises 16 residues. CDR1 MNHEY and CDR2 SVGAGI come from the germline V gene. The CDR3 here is CASSYSGEGGGNTIYF.

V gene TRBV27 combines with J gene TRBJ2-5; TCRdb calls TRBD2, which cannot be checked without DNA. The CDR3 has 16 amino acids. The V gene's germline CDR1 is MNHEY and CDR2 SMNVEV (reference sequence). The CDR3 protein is CASSSSGTSGGETQYF.

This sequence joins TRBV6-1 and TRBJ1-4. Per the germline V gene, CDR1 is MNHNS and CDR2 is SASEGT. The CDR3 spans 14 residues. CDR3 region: CASRKEGTNEKLFF.

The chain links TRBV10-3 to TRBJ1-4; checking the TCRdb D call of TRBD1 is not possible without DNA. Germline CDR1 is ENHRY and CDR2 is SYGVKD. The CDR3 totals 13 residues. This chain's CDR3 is CAISEPGNEKLFF.

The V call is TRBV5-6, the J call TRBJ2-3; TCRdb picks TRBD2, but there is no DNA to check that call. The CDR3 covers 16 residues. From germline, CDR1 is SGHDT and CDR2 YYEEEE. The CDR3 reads CASSGGTAGGTDTQYF.

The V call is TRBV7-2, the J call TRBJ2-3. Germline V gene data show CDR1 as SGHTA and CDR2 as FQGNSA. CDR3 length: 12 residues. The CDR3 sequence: CASGTSTDTQYF. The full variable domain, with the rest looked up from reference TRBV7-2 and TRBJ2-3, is GAGVSQSPSNKVTEKGKDVELRCDPISGHTALYWYRQSLGQGLEFLIYFQGNSAPDKSGLPSDRFSAERTGGSVSTLTIQRTQQEDSAVYLCASGTSTDTQYFGPGTRLTVL.

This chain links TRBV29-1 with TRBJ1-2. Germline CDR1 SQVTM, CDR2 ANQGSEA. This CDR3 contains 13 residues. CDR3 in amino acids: CSVDPGGNYGYTF.

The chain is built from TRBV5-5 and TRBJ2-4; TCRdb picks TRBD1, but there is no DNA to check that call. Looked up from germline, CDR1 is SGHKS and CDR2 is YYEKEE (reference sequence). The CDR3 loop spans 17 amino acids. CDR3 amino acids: CASSLAPRGNQGNIQYF.

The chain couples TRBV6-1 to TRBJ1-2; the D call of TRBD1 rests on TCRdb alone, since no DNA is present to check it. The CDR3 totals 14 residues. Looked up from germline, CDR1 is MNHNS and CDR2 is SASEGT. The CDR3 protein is CASSPGQGMYGYTF.